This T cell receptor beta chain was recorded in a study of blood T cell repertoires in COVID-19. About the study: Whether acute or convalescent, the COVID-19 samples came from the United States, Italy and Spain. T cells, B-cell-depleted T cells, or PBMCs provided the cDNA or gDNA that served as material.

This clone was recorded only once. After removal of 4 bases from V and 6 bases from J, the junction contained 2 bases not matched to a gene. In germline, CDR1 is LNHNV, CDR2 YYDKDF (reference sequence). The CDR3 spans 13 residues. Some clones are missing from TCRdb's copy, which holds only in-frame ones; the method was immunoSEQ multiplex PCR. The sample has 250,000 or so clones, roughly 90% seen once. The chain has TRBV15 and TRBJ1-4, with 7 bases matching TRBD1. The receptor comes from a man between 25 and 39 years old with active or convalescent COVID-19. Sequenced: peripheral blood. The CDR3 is CATSTGQDEKLFF. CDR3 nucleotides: TGTGCCACCAGCACAGGACAGGATGAAAAACTGTTTTTT.